These 26 T cell receptor beta chains share one sample of origin, sequenced in a study of human T cells and chemical hapten exposure. The time point here: healthy volunteer bleed at 2 weeks. Extraction yielded total RNA from whole blood (unfractionated). TCRdb reprocessed the RACE reads with MiXCR, giving one entry per CDR3 protein. The table has 45,000 or so distinct CDR3 sequences, 3.5% to 4.5% seen once. The specimen was whole blood. The receptors derive from a human donor in good health. Some clones in this sample may be carry-over from other donors' samples.

This clonotype has a count of ten or more. This chain uses TRBV5-6 with TRBJ1-1; 8 bases fit TRBD1. V shed 4 bases, J shed 8 bases, and the junction held 7 bases outside the gene matches. The CDR3 extends over 13 amino acids. CDR1 is SGHDT, CDR2 YYEEEE, per germline. CDR3 coding DNA: TGTGCCAGCAGCCCCGGACAGGGTCCCGAAGCTTTCTTT. Residues: CASSPGQGPEAFF.

The sample holds many counts of this clonotype. The chain combines TRBV5-1 with TRBJ1-6, with TRBD1 as a possible D gene (6 bases). CDR1 is SGHRS, CDR2 YFSETQ, per germline. CDR3 length: 14 residues. The V end lost 4 bases, the J end lost 10 bases, and 15 bases lay between the germline ends. This CDR3 reads CASSPGAWGSPLHF. DNA of the CDR3: TGCGCCAGCAGCCCGGGGGCTTGGGGCTCACCCCTCCACTTT.

About this clonotype itself: A much larger clone lies a single base off, so this may be a read error. The chain employs TRBV29-1 and TRBJ1-3, with D unresolved. V lost 1 base and J lost 0, with 16 bases in between. CDR3 length: 17 amino acids. The germline gives CDR1 SQVTM, CDR2 ANQGSEA. The chain's CDR3 is CSVEVSEKTSSGNTIYF. Written as DNA, the CDR3 is TGCAGCGTTGAAGTTTCGGAGAAAACGAGCTCTGGAAACACCATATATTTT.

This clonotype was seen at least ten times. The V gene is TRBV7-9, the J gene TRBJ2-1; TRBD1 agrees at 12 bases. This CDR3 contains 15 residues. Germline V gene sequence: CDR1 SEHNR, CDR2 FQNEAQ (reference sequence). The V gene end was trimmed by 3 bases and the J gene end by 10 bases; junction bases not matched to a gene: 7. The CDR3 DNA reads as TGTGCCAGCAGCTTCACCGGGACAGGGGGCCAAGAGCAGTTCTTC. Encoded protein: CASSFTGTGGQEQFF.

This chain uses TRBV4-1 with TRBJ2-6; the D is unclear. V lost 2 bases, J lost 0 bases, and 5 bases lay in between. Germline V gene sequence: CDR1 MGHRA, CDR2 YSYEKL. CDR3 length: 15 residues. CDR3 nucleotides: TGCGCCAGCAGCCAAATATACTCTGGGGCCAACGTCCTGACTTTC. Residues: CASSQIYSGANVLTF.

The table lists this clonotype with many counts. The chain recombines TRBV7-9 with TRBJ1-5; 7 bases fit TRBD1. From germline, CDR1 is SEHNR and CDR2 FQNEAQ (reference sequence). The length of the CDR3 is 15 residues. J was trimmed by 8 bases and V by 4 bases; bases with no gene match: 11. The CDR3 protein is CASSSERQGGEPQHF. The CDR3 DNA is TGTGCCAGCAGCTCCGAAAGACAGGGTGGAGAGCCCCAGCATTTT.

This clonotype was detected only a few times. The CDR3: CASSFGLGQPQHF. Written as DNA, the CDR3 is TGTGCCAGCAGTTTCGGGCTGGGGCAGCCCCAGCATTTT. The V and J genes are TRBV27 and TRBJ1-5, with D hard to call. V was trimmed by 3 bases and J by 7 bases, leaving 10 bases between them. The CDR3 is 13 residues long. The germline V gene has CDR1 MNHEY and CDR2 SMNVEV (reference sequence).

This clonotype was recorded many times. The CDR3 nucleotides are TGTGCCAGCAGTTTCACAGGGGAAGGGCAGCCCCAGCATTTT. This translates into CASSFTGEGQPQHF. This rearrangement joins TRBV12-3 or TRBV12-4 to TRBJ1-5, with 7 positions matching TRBD1. The CDR3 is made up of 14 amino acids. Trimming took 3 bases from V and 7 from J; bases not matched to a gene: 6.

This clonotype was seen at least ten times. V usage is TRBV12-3 or TRBV12-4 and J usage is TRBJ2-7, with 10 bases fitting TRBD1. With 5 bases clipped from V and 5 bases from J, the junction kept 12 bases outside the gene matches. The CDR3 is made up of 16 amino acids. The CDR3 here is CASSKSGTGVPHEQYF. The CDR3 DNA is TGTGCCAGCAGTAAATCCGGGACAGGGGTCCCCCACGAGCAGTACTTC.

The V call is TRBV27, the J call TRBJ2-1, with 8 bases aligning to TRBD1. Trimming cost V 3 bases and J 6 bases; bases outside gene matches: 7. Germline assignment: CDR1 MNHEY and CDR2 SMNVEV (reference sequence). The CDR3 extends over 15 amino acids. CDR3 sequence reads: CASSLGGQGINEQFF. The CDR3 bases are TGTGCCAGCAGTTTGGGAGGACAGGGTATCAATGAGCAGTTCTTC.

CDR3 region: CASSNGTPNTEAFF. The CDR3 DNA reads as TGTGCCAGCTCAAACGGGACACCAAACACTGAAGCTTTCTTT. This sequence joins TRBV21-1 and TRBJ1-1; the table gives TRBD1 as D, unverified against the DNA. TRBV21-1 is shown as a pseudogene. This CDR3 comprises 14 residues.

This clonotype showed up many times. The chain employs TRBV4-1 and TRBJ1-3; no definite D call. Between the trimmed V and J ends, which lost 1 base and 1 base, there was a span of 11 bases. Germline V lookup: CDR1 MGHRA, CDR2 YSYEKL. This CDR3 contains 16 residues. The CDR3 is CASSQVTAASGNTIYF. The CDR3 DNA sequence: TGCGCCAGCAGCCAAGTGACCGCAGCGTCTGGAAACACCATATATTTT.

This clonotype was detected ten times or more. This rearrangement joins TRBV7-3 to TRBJ2-5; D unclear. Per germline, CDR1 SGHTA and CDR2 FQGTGA. Trimming shortened V by 5 bases and J by 1 base, and 8 bases separated the two germline ends. The CDR3 extends over 13 amino acids. In DNA, the CDR3 is TGTGCCAGCAGCGTCGCCGGCCAAGAGACCCAGTACTTC. Protein sequence: CASSVAGQETQYF.

In DNA, the CDR3 is TGCGCCAGCAAGGGGAACGAGCGGGAGGGCCCCAGCTGGGATGAGCAGTTCTTC. It is translated as CASKGNEREGPSWDEQFF. The chain is built from TRBV5-1 and TRBJ2-1, with 10 bases lining up with TRBD2. V trimming: 6 bases; J trimming: 8 bases; junction bases outside the gene matches: 20. Germline V lookup: CDR1 SGHRS, CDR2 YFSETQ. The CDR3 contains 18 residues.

The sample holds many counts of this clonotype. V gene TRBV6-2 or TRBV6-3 combines with J gene TRBJ1-5, with 7 bases identical to TRBD1. Looked up from germline, CDR1 is MNHEY and CDR2 is SVGEGT. The CDR3 extends over 17 amino acids. V lost 4 bases and J lost 1; bases outside the gene matches: 10. CDR3 loop: CASSLGFRGSSNQPQHF. CDR3 bases: TGTGCCAGCAGTTTAGGGTTCAGGGGGTCAAGCAATCAGCCCCAGCATTTT.

The sample holds many counts of this clonotype. The V gene is TRBV6-1, the J gene TRBJ2-3; TRBD2 aligns across 12 bases. J gave up 3 bases and V 0 bases, and 4 bases lay outside the gene matches. The CDR3 length is 17 residues. Germline loops: CDR1 MNHNS, CDR2 SASEGT. CDR3 sequence (DNA): TGTGCCAGCAGTGAAGCGAAAACTAGCGGGAGGACAGATACGCAGTATTTT. The encoded protein is CASSEAKTSGRTDTQYF.

This clonotype showed up many times. The gene calls are TRBV4-1 and TRBJ2-5; D is unresolved. The CDR3 is made up of 13 amino acids. The germline CDR1 and CDR2 sequences are MGHRA and YSYEKL. The V end was cut by 0 bases, the J end by 6 bases, with 8 bases between. CDR3 DNA sequence: TGCGCCAGCAGCCAAGAACGTTTAAAGACCCAGTACTTC. As protein: CASSQERLKTQYF.

The sample holds many counts of this clonotype. The rearrangement uses TRBV18 and TRBJ2-3; D unresolved. The CDR3 is 16 amino acids. Trimming shortened V by 2 bases and J by 1 base, and 13 bases separated the two germline ends. Germline lookup yields CDR1 KGHSH and CDR2 LQKENI. The CDR3 nucleotides read TGTGCCAGCTCACCAAGTGCAGGTTCAGGCACAGATACGCAGTATTTT. Protein sequence: CASSPSAGSGTDTQYF.

This clonotype was observed many times. The J gene is TRBJ2-4, the V gene TRBV28, with TRBD1 as a possible D gene (5 bases). The CDR3 is 16 amino acids. From germline, CDR1 is MDHEN and CDR2 SYDVKM. V was cut by 8 bases and J by 3 bases, with 20 bases left in between. CDR3 residues: CASRLGPPEGKNIQYF. The CDR3 DNA reads as TGTGCCAGCCGACTGGGGCCCCCTGAAGGCAAAAACATTCAGTACTTC.

A remark on this clonotype: Since a much larger clone is just one base distant, this may be a read error. The chain links TRBV6-5 to TRBJ2-1; D uncertain. The germline V gene has CDR1 MNHEY and CDR2 SVGAGI. CDR3 size: 14 residues. The CDR3 bases are TGTGCCAGCAGTTACCTCGGGCCCAACAATGAGCTGTTCTTC. The encoded protein is CASSYLGPNNELFF.

This clonotype was observed at least ten times. The V and J genes are TRBV28 and TRBJ2-7; D gene unclear. With 8 bases removed from V and 2 bases from J, the gap between germline ends came to 13 bases. The CDR3 covers 13 residues. Germline-derived CDR1 and CDR2 are MDHEN and SYDVKM. The CDR3 region has the DNA TGTGCCAGCGCTGAAGAGGTTCCCTACGAGCAGTACTTC. This gives the protein CASAEEVPYEQYF.

This clonotype was detected a few times. J is TRBJ2-7 and V is TRBV7-8, with 10 bases lining up with TRBD2. The CDR3 is 16 residues long. V lost 1 base, J lost 6 bases, and 9 bases stayed unmatched. Germline V gene lookup returns CDR1 SGHVS and CDR2 FQNEAQ. CDR3 in amino acids: CASSLGALAGGFEQYF. The CDR3, as DNA: TGTGCCAGCAGCTTAGGAGCATTAGCGGGAGGATTCGAGCAGTACTTC.

This clonotype was counted many times. The rearrangement links TRBV12-3 or TRBV12-4 to TRBJ1-3; D perhaps matches TRBD1 (6 bases). The V and J ends lost 11 bases and 3 bases respectively, with 20 bases between them. This CDR3 region has 15 residues. DNA of the CDR3: TGTGCCGCCGGTAGGGCCGGGACATTTGGAAACACCATATATTTT. This gives the protein CAAGRAGTFGNTIYF.

This clonotype has a handful of counts. V usage is TRBV29-1 and J usage is TRBJ2-7, with D tentatively TRBD2 (7 bases). Trimming took 4 bases from V and 6 from J, leaving 19 bases between them. Germline values: CDR1 SQVTM, CDR2 ANQGSEA. The CDR3 covers 14 residues. The CDR3 nucleotides are TGCAGCGTTGCGTCTCGTGGGGGGGCAAGCGAGCAGTACTTC. Its translation is CSVASRGGASEQYF.

This clonotype has a count of ten or more. The chain couples TRBV4-1 to TRBJ2-3, with 8 bases aligning to TRBD2. Trimming cost V 5 bases and J 0 bases; bases outside gene matches: 7. Germline-derived CDR1 and CDR2 are MGHRA and YSYEKL. This CDR3 comprises 16 residues. The CDR3 DNA sequence: TGCGCCAGCAGCTCCCAACTAGCGGCTAGCACAGATACGCAGTATTTT. Protein product: CASSSQLAASTDTQYF.

The table lists this clonotype with many counts. The chain is built from TRBV20-1 and TRBJ1-6, with D hard to call. Trimming pared 3 bases from V and 1 base from J, leaving 10 bases between. CDR3 length: 15 amino acids. CDR1 is DFQATT, CDR2 SNEGSKA, per germline (reference sequence). CDR3 DNA: TGCAGTGCTAGGGCTAGGGAGTCCTATAATTCACCCCTCCACTTT. This encodes CSARARESYNSPLHF.